The rows below give T cell receptor beta chains drawn from one sample of a study of beta chain features in type 1 diabetes. The assay was immunoSEQ multiplex PCR, and TCRdb's table has in-frame clones only and misses some. The sample lists some 350,000 clones, around 10% occurring once. Input material: central memory CD4+ T cells from blood. The receptors stem from a man aged 25-40 years with type 1 diabetes. The CDR3 runs from the conserved cysteine through the conserved F or W. The order of the fields is D gene, J gene, clone size, V gene, CDR3 protein, CDR3 DNA. The D gene is left open where the match is weak. Clone size is not always given. Where it is, it says once, few, many or a class for expanded clones.

D gene: -
J gene: TRBJ2-1
clone size: few
V gene: TRBV1
CDR3 protein: CTSSSRSGRERGVF
CDR3 DNA: TGCACCAGCAGCTCAAGAAGCGGGAGGGAGAGAGGGGTCTTC

D gene: -
J gene: TRBJ1-5
clone size: -
V gene: TRBV19
CDR3 protein: CASSILGMSNQPQHF
CDR3 DNA: TGTGCCAGTAGTATTCTAGGGATGAGCAATCAGCCCCAGCATTTT

D gene: TRBD1
J gene: TRBJ2-3
clone size: few
V gene: TRBV15
CDR3 protein: CATSRGDRGYTDTQYF
CDR3 DNA: TGTGCCACCAGCAGGGGTGACAGGGGGTACACAGATACGCAGTATTTT

D gene: TRBD2
J gene: TRBJ2-7
clone size: few
V gene: TRBV18
CDR3 protein: CASSPLPGLAGGDEQYF
CDR3 DNA: TGTGCCAGCTCACCACTCCCGGGGTTAGCGGGAGGTGACGAGCAGTACTTC

D gene: TRBD1
J gene: TRBJ1-2
clone size: -
V gene: TRBV11-2
CDR3 protein: CASSLARGTGDGYTF
CDR3 DNA: TGTGCCAGCAGCTTAGCTCGCGGGACAGGGGATGGCTACACCTTC

D gene: -
J gene: TRBJ2-1
clone size: few
V gene: TRBV6-6
CDR3 protein: CASSQLAAPLPNEQFF
CDR3 DNA: TGTGCCAGCAGCCAATTAGCGGCCCCCTTACCCAATGAGCAGTTCTTC

D gene: -
J gene: TRBJ2-7
clone size: -
V gene: TRBV27
CDR3 protein: CASSAGAPLYEQYF
CDR3 DNA: TGTGCCAGCAGTGCGGGTGCCCCTCTCTACGAGCAGTACTTC

D gene: -
J gene: TRBJ2-7
clone size: few
V gene: TRBV27
CDR3 protein: CASSEAPGLGSYEQYF
CDR3 DNA: TGTGCCAGCAGCGAAGCCCCAGGGTTGGGGAGCTACGAGCAGTACTTC

D gene: -
J gene: TRBJ2-3
clone size: many
V gene: TRBV18
CDR3 protein: CASSAAETGRSDTQYF
CDR3 DNA: TGTGCCAGCTCAGCCGCCGAGACAGGGAGGTCAGATACGCAGTATTTT

D gene: TRBD2
J gene: TRBJ2-1
clone size: few
V gene: TRBV6-5
CDR3 protein: CASSYASGSRNEQFF
CDR3 DNA: TGTGCCAGCAGTTACGCCAGCGGGAGTCGTAATGAGCAGTTCTTC

D gene: -
J gene: TRBJ2-1
clone size: -
V gene: TRBV5-1
CDR3 protein: CASSIDRVNNEQFF
CDR3 DNA: TGCGCCAGCAGCATTGATAGAGTTAACAATGAGCAGTTCTTC

D gene: -
J gene: TRBJ2-5
clone size: few
V gene: TRBV9
CDR3 protein: CASSVGFQETQYF
CDR3 DNA: TGTGCCAGCAGCGTTGGCTTCCAAGAGACCCAGTACTTC

D gene: -
J gene: TRBJ1-3
clone size: -
V gene: TRBV30
CDR3 protein: CAWSGNSGNTIYF
CDR3 DNA: TGTGCCTGGAGCGGAAACTCTGGAAACACCATATATTTT

D gene: -
J gene: TRBJ1-5
clone size: many
V gene: TRBV2
CDR3 protein: CASSAERANQPQHF
CDR3 DNA: TGTGCCAGCAGCGCAGAAAGGGCAAATCAGCCCCAGCATTTT

D gene: -
J gene: TRBJ1-1
clone size: -
V gene: TRBV6-5
CDR3 protein: CASSYSSQLDTEAFF
CDR3 DNA: TGTGCCAGCAGTTACAGCTCACAACTCGACACTGAAGCTTTCTTT

D gene: -
J gene: TRBJ1-2
clone size: few
V gene: TRBV6-5
CDR3 protein: CASSAPTGLNYGYTF
CDR3 DNA: TGTGCCAGCAGTGCCCCGACAGGTCTCAACTATGGCTACACCTTC

D gene: -
J gene: TRBJ1-3
clone size: -
V gene: TRBV7-2
CDR3 protein: CASSLDRSGNTIYF
CDR3 DNA: TGTGCCAGCAGCTTAGACAGGTCTGGAAACACCATATATTTT

D gene: TRBD1
J gene: TRBJ1-4
clone size: few
V gene: TRBV18
CDR3 protein: CASSYAGTGNEKLFF
CDR3 DNA: TGTGCCAGCTCATATGCCGGGACAGGGAATGAAAAACTGTTTTTT

D gene: -
J gene: TRBJ2-5
clone size: -
V gene: TRBV4-3
CDR3 protein: CASSQDFRPSEGTQYF
CDR3 DNA: TGCGCCAGCAGCCAAGATTTTAGGCCCTCCGAGGGGACCCAGTACTTC

D gene: -
J gene: TRBJ2-7
clone size: once
V gene: TRBV19
CDR3 protein: CASSKTENYEQYF
CDR3 DNA: TGTGCCAGTAGCAAGACAGAGAACTACGAGCAGTACTTC

D gene: TRBD1
J gene: TRBJ2-1
clone size: many
V gene: TRBV23-1
CDR3 protein: CARPQQGPTQYNEQFF
CDR3 DNA: TGCGCCAGACCACAACAGGGGCCGACTCAATACAATGAGCAGTTCTTC

D gene: -
J gene: TRBJ1-5
clone size: many
V gene: TRBV19
CDR3 protein: CASSTQTGYGYQPQHF
CDR3 DNA: TGTGCCAGTAGTACCCAAACAGGGTACGGGTATCAGCCCCAGCATTTT

D gene: TRBD2
J gene: TRBJ2-7
clone size: few
V gene: TRBV2
CDR3 protein: CASERASGRIGAYEQYF
CDR3 DNA: TGTGCCAGCGAAAGGGCTAGCGGGAGAATAGGGGCCTACGAGCAGTACTTC

D gene: -
J gene: TRBJ2-1
clone size: few
V gene: TRBV7-3
CDR3 protein: CASSLDFPNEQFF
CDR3 DNA: TGTGCCAGCAGCTTAGACTTCCCAAATGAGCAGTTCTTC

D gene: -
J gene: TRBJ2-3
clone size: -
V gene: TRBV7-9
CDR3 protein: CASSLVQGADTQYF
CDR3 DNA: TGTGCCAGCAGCTTAGTCCAGGGAGCAGATACGCAGTATTTT